A single sample gave rise to the 21 T cell receptor beta chains below, sequenced in a study of blood T cells in healthy people across ages. Then a second PCR, running about 6 to 11 cycles, was carried out with a sample-barcoded 5' primer and a J-beta primer mix. Each CDR3 protein is one row after TCRdb ran MiXCR on the 5' RACE reads. The top ten hold over 5% of the sample, which has about 1.4 million distinct CDR3 sequences, 59% seen once. Sample: blood. The receptors stem from a man aged 18 to 30 in good health.

A single count supports this clonotype. J is TRBJ2-5 and V is TRBV6-2 or TRBV6-3; D is ambiguous. V lost 8 bases and J 2 bases, leaving 12 bases between the germline ends. Looked up from germline, CDR1 is MNHEY and CDR2 is SVGEGT. This CDR3 contains 13 residues. The CDR3 coding sequence is TGTGCCAGCCAGTACCTACTTCAAGAGACCCAGTACTTC. Its protein product is CASQYLLQETQYF.

This clonotype was seen ten or more times. The chain combines TRBV15 with TRBJ2-1, with 9 bases fitting TRBD1. Germline trimming cut 3 bases from V and 3 bases from J; bases unmatched to any gene: 6. This CDR3 spans 16 amino acids. Germline values: CDR1 LNHNV, CDR2 YYDKDF (reference sequence). CDR3 protein: CATSSLNRGLYNEQFF. CDR3 nucleotides: TGTGCCACCAGCAGCTTGAACAGGGGGCTCTACAATGAGCAGTTCTTC. Filled out from reference TRBV15 and TRBJ2-1, the complete variable domain reads DAMVIQNPRYQVTQFGKPVTLSCSQTLNHNVMYWYQQKSSQAPKLLFHYYDKDFNNEADTPDNFQSRRPNTSFCFLDIRSPGLGDTAMYLCATSSLNRGLYNEQFFGPGTRLTVL.

The J gene is TRBJ2-3, the V gene TRBV10-3, with D tentatively TRBD2 (6 bases). Trimming removed 6 bases from V and 1 base from J, with 8 bases in between. The CDR3 has 13 residues. CDR1 and CDR2 from the germline V gene are ENHRY and SYGVKD. This CDR3 is CAISGGRTDTQYF. CDR3 DNA: TGTGCCATCAGCGGGGGACGCACAGATACGCAGTATTTT.

The J gene is TRBJ1-1, the V gene TRBV6-5, with D possibly matching TRBD1 (5 bases). Germline V gives CDR1 MNHEY, CDR2 SVGAGI. Between the trimmed V and J ends, which lost 6 bases and 6 bases, there was a span of 14 bases. The CDR3 extends over 13 amino acids. The CDR3 region has the DNA TGTGCCAGCAGCCGCGACAGTTTTTCTGAAGCTTTCTTT. This encodes CASSRDSFSEAFF.

The rearrangement uses TRBV29-1 and TRBJ2-1; the match to TRBD2 covers 7 bases. Looked up from germline, CDR1 is SQVTM and CDR2 is ANQGSEA. The CDR3 spans 15 residues. With V trimmed by 6 bases and J by 0 bases, 8 bases remained unmatched. The chain's CDR3 is CSVRNRLASYNEQFF. In nucleotides, the CDR3 is TGCAGCGTAAGGAACCGACTAGCCTCCTACAATGAGCAGTTCTTC.

The chain is built from TRBV6-6 and TRBJ2-3; no definite D call. Germline V gene data show CDR1 as MNHNY and CDR2 as SVGAGI (reference sequence). The V gene lost 5 bases and the J gene lost 2 bases, with 14 bases spanning the gap. The CDR3 is 15 amino acids. CDR3 coding DNA: TGTGCCAGCAGTACGCTCTCATCCCACACAGATACGCAGTATTTT. Amino acids: CASSTLSSHTDTQYF.

This chain links TRBV5-6 with TRBJ2-1; 8 bases agree with TRBD2. Losses at the gene ends were 0 bases for V and 8 bases for J; bases not matched to a gene: 4. The CDR3 totals 14 residues. Germline CDR1 reads SGHDT; CDR2 reads YYEEEE. The CDR3: CASSLGLAPHEQFF. As DNA, the CDR3 is TGTGCCAGCAGCTTGGGACTAGCGCCCCATGAGCAGTTCTTC.

This chain links TRBV2 with TRBJ2-6; TRBD1 matches 7 bases. The CDR3 spans 18 residues. CDR1 SNHLY and CDR2 FYNNEI come from the germline V gene. V was pared by 3 bases and J by 0 bases, with 8 bases of the junction left unmatched. The CDR3 coding sequence is TGTGCCAGCAGTGACCCGGGACAGTTGATCTCTGGGGCCAACGTCCTGACTTTC. Its translation is CASSDPGQLISGANVLTF. The complete variable domain, with remaining parts taken from reference TRBV2 and TRBJ2-6, reads EPEVTQTPSHQVTQMGQEVILRCVPISNHLYFYWYRQILGQKVEFLVSFYNNEISEKSEIFDDQFSVERPDGSNFTLKIRSTKLEDSAMYFCASSDPGQLISGANVLTFGAGSRLTVL.

This clonotype was found many times. V usage is TRBV6-2 or TRBV6-3 and J usage is TRBJ2-6, with D hard to call. V dropped 4 bases and J dropped 0 bases, with 7 bases sitting between them. The length of the CDR3 is 15 residues. Looked up from germline, CDR1 is MNHEY and CDR2 is SVGEGT. The CDR3 nucleotides read TGTGCCAGCAGTTCCGGAAACTCTGGGGCCAACGTCCTGACTTTC. Its translation is CASSSGNSGANVLTF.

The chain has TRBV4-2 and TRBJ2-1; TRBD2 aligns across 8 bases. The CDR3 is 20 amino acids. V shed 1 base, J shed 0 bases, and the junction held 14 bases outside the gene matches. Germline V gene data show CDR1 as LGHNA and CDR2 as YNFKEQ. The chain's CDR3 is CASSQVIGAGDVSSYNEQFF. CDR3 DNA sequence: TGTGCCAGCAGCCAAGTAATCGGAGCGGGGGACGTGAGCTCCTACAATGAGCAGTTCTTC.

The J gene is TRBJ2-7, the V gene TRBV10-3; the D gene is possibly TRBD1 (6 bases). V lost 1 base, J lost 2 bases, and 9 bases lay in between. Germline V CDR1 and CDR2: ENHRY, SYGVKD. The length of the CDR3 is 14 residues. The CDR3 here is CAISELDRPYEQYF. CDR3 DNA: TGTGCCATCAGTGAGTTGGACAGACCCTACGAGCAGTACTTC.

The chain joins TRBV20-1 to TRBJ2-7; no clear D gene. Trimming shortened V by 0 bases and J by 0 bases, and 9 bases separated the two germline ends. Germline CDR1 DFQATT, CDR2 SNEGSKA (reference sequence). The length of the CDR3 is 14 residues. The DNA for the CDR3 is TGCAGTGCTAGAGATGTGGGGAACTCCTACGAGCAGTACTTC. Protein product: CSARDVGNSYEQYF.

Worth noting for this clonotype: A junction end diverges from the germline sequence, so it may reflect a read error. V usage is TRBV7-8 and J usage is TRBJ2-1; D unresolved. This CDR3 spans 14 amino acids. Germline CDR1 is SGHVS and CDR2 is FQNEAQ. The CDR3 DNA is TGTGCCAGCAGCTTAATAGGGCTGGGGAATGAGCGGTTCTTC. Protein sequence: CASSLIGLGNERFF.

The chain joins TRBV4-3 to TRBJ2-5; no clear D gene. Trimming stripped 0 bases from V and 0 bases from J, with 14 bases between. Per the germline V gene, CDR1 is LGHNA and CDR2 is YSLEER. The CDR3 has 17 residues. CDR3 protein: CASSQDTVGRYQETQYF. The CDR3 bases are TGCGCCAGCAGCCAAGATACGGTCGGAAGGTACCAAGAGACCCAGTACTTC.

There are a few counts of this clonotype. The CDR3 sequence is CASSPSARLTRQETQYF. As DNA, the CDR3 is TGTGCCAGCAGTCCTTCTGCCAGGTTAACTCGGCAAGAGACCCAGTACTTC. The rearrangement joins TRBV6-1 to TRBJ2-5; D remains ambiguous. The CDR3 is made up of 17 amino acids. The germline CDR1 and CDR2 sequences are MNHNS and SASEGT. The V end lost 5 bases, the J end lost 2 bases, and 21 bases lay between the germline ends.

CDR3 coding DNA: TGCGCCAGCAGCCAAGTTAGGGGGTCCTACAATGAGCAGTTCTTC. Protein sequence: CASSQVRGSYNEQFF. This rearrangement joins TRBV4-1 to TRBJ2-1, with D tentatively TRBD1 (6 bases). The ends were cut back, 1 base at V and 1 base at J, with 8 bases in the middle. The CDR3 length is 15 residues. Germline CDR1 is MGHRA and CDR2 is YSYEKL.

Comment on this clonotype: One end of the junction varies from germline; a read error may be responsible. This chain joins TRBV4-1 and TRBJ1-1; D is ambiguous. The CDR3 extends over 14 amino acids. Looked up from germline, CDR1 is MGHRA and CDR2 is YSYEKL. CDR3 region: CASIESLGNTVAFF. CDR3 DNA: TGCGCCAGCATAGAGAGCCTGGGGAACACTGTAGCTTTCTTT.

The rearrangement links TRBV6-4 to TRBJ1-5; TRBD1 is a possible D gene (5 bases). V dropped 4 bases and J dropped 7 bases, with 11 bases sitting between them. Germline assignment: CDR1 MRHNA and CDR2 SNTAGT. The CDR3 spans 13 residues. The CDR3 bases are TGTGCCAGCAGTGGGGACTTGGGGCAGCCCCAGCATTTT. This encodes CASSGDLGQPQHF.

This clonotype has just one count. Mismatch with germline at one junction end may stem from a read error. The V gene is TRBV7-9, the J gene TRBJ2-1, with D perhaps TRBD1 or TRBD2 (5 bases each). The CDR3 runs to 15 residues. Per the germline V gene, CDR1 is SEHNR and CDR2 is FQNEAQ (reference sequence). CDR3 sequence: CANSLEGNPYNEQFF. Here the CDR3 DNA reads TGTGCCAACAGCTTAGAGGGGAATCCTTACAATGAGCAGTTCTTC.

The genes are TRBV7-9 and TRBJ1-1; D is unresolved. The germline V gene encodes CDR1 SEHNR and CDR2 FQNEAQ (reference sequence). The CDR3 is 14 amino acids. V gave up 6 bases and J gave up 3 bases, with 14 bases separating them. In DNA form, the CDR3 reads TGTGCCAGCAGATCCAGGACTGGAGACACTGAAGCTTTCTTT. Its translation is CASRSRTGDTEAFF.

The chain carries TRBV29-1 and TRBJ2-1, with D hard to call. There are 12 residues in the CDR3. CDR1 and CDR2 (germline): SQVTM, ANQGSEA. The CDR3 coding sequence is TGCAGTGTTAGGGTGGGTGGCAGTGAGCAGTTCTTC. Translation: CSVRVGGSEQFF.